Listed below are T cell receptor beta chains from one sample, sequenced in a study of hypomethylating agent response in myelodysplastic syndrome. Some clones are missing from TCRdb's copy, which holds only in-frame ones; the method was immunoSEQ multiplex PCR. In the table there are 2,500 to 3,500 clones, approximately 86% of which are singletons. Sequencing used bone marrow, obtained before or after starting hypomethylating agent treatment for myelodysplastic syndrome (not recorded which). These receptor sequences come from a human donor with myelodysplastic syndrome. CDR3s leave out the opening cysteine and the closing phenylalanine or tryptophan. Each record gives: V gene, J gene, CDR3 protein.

v_gene: TRBV29-1
j_gene: TRBJ1-1
CDR3aa: SVGGQGSRTEAF

v_gene: TRBV10-3
j_gene: TRBJ1-5
CDR3aa: AISDYRTGLEPQH

v_gene: TRBV19
j_gene: TRBJ1-5
CDR3aa: ASGLGAQPQH

v_gene: TRBV7-7
j_gene: TRBJ1-1
CDR3aa: ASSRRVENTEAF

v_gene: TRBV6-4
j_gene: TRBJ2-1
CDR3aa: ASSYTGPSSYNEQF

v_gene: TRBV2
j_gene: TRBJ2-2
CDR3aa: ASRLDRYTGELF

v_gene: TRBV5-5
j_gene: TRBJ1-1
CDR3aa: ASSPMPEYTEAF

v_gene: TRBV11-2
j_gene: TRBJ2-7
CDR3aa: ASSLPDRTYEQY

v_gene: TRBV9
j_gene: TRBJ2-7
CDR3aa: ASSGGTYEQY

v_gene: TRBV5-1
j_gene: TRBJ2-7
CDR3aa: ASTSFYEQY

v_gene: TRBV7-2
j_gene: TRBJ2-1
CDR3aa: ASSQGGGLVDEQF

v_gene: TRBV7-8
j_gene: TRBJ2-1
CDR3aa: ASSLVGTGGGEQF

v_gene: TRBV7-8
j_gene: TRBJ2-7
CDR3aa: ASRDGSYEQY

v_gene: TRBV19
j_gene: TRBJ1-5
CDR3aa: ASSRPGQGYSNQPQH

v_gene: TRBV9
j_gene: TRBJ1-1
CDR3aa: ASSLGGVEAF

v_gene: TRBV7-2
j_gene: TRBJ1-6
CDR3aa: ASSLGSALH

v_gene: TRBV6-5
j_gene: TRBJ2-3
CDR3aa: ASSWTGITDTQY

v_gene: TRBV5-1
j_gene: TRBJ1-6
CDR3aa: ASSLGLNNSPLH

v_gene: TRBV6-1
j_gene: TRBJ2-7
CDR3aa: ASSNGPYEQY

v_gene: TRBV15
j_gene: TRBJ1-5
CDR3aa: ATTPPSGVGVQPQH

v_gene: TRBV27
j_gene: TRBJ2-1
CDR3aa: ASSAAGVGEQF

v_gene: TRBV19
j_gene: TRBJ1-2
CDR3aa: ASSPFGVRRHGYT

v_gene: TRBV5-1
j_gene: TRBJ2-4
CDR3aa: ASSLREGNAKNIQY

v_gene: TRBV5-5
j_gene: TRBJ2-4
CDR3aa: ASSLQGAKNIQY

v_gene: TRBV5-2
j_gene: TRBJ2-3
CDR3aa: ASSSDYPHYTDTQY

v_gene: TRBV30
j_gene: TRBJ1-5
CDR3aa: AWTQGYGQPQH

v_gene: TRBV19
j_gene: TRBJ1-2
CDR3aa: ASSPRGVGGYT

v_gene: TRBV9
j_gene: TRBJ1-4
CDR3aa: ASSVEGFGGEKLF

v_gene: TRBV9
j_gene: TRBJ2-2
CDR3aa: ASSVGVGGAVGELF

v_gene: TRBV28
j_gene: TRBJ2-7
CDR3aa: ASSYPGELYEQY

v_gene: TRBV28
j_gene: TRBJ2-1
CDR3aa: ASSFAGMDNEQF

v_gene: TRBV11-1
j_gene: TRBJ2-7
CDR3aa: ASSPGQGLWTYEQY

v_gene: TRBV19
j_gene: TRBJ2-3
CDR3aa: ASSDSTSTDTQY

v_gene: TRBV7-8
j_gene: TRBJ1-1
CDR3aa: ASSYLDGTAF

v_gene: TRBV7-8
j_gene: TRBJ2-3
CDR3aa: ASSSDQYRTDTQY

v_gene: TRBV6-6
j_gene: TRBJ1-1
CDR3aa: ASSYSGVRITEAF

v_gene: TRBV28
j_gene: TRBJ2-2
CDR3aa: ASRQPSGTGDTGELF

v_gene: TRBV6-1
j_gene: TRBJ1-4
CDR3aa: ASSDQPTNEKLF

v_gene: TRBV4-1
j_gene: TRBJ1-6
CDR3aa: ASSQGLENSPLH

v_gene: TRBV7-8
j_gene: TRBJ1-5
CDR3aa: ASSLAGESNQPQH

v_gene: TRBV2
j_gene: TRBJ1-6
CDR3aa: ASKSGTFTSPLH

v_gene: TRBV11-2
j_gene: TRBJ2-3
CDR3aa: ASSLQGDTQY

v_gene: TRBV7-6
j_gene: TRBJ1-6
CDR3aa: ASSLKGGGRNSPLH

v_gene: TRBV7-9
j_gene: TRBJ1-2
CDR3aa: ASSRGRDSGYT

v_gene: TRBV5-5
j_gene: TRBJ1-1
CDR3aa: ASSWGQAKGTEAF

v_gene: TRBV18
j_gene: TRBJ2-2
CDR3aa: ASSRDGTGVTGELF

v_gene: TRBV2
j_gene: TRBJ2-7
CDR3aa: ASTAGHRSYEQY

v_gene: TRBV19
j_gene: TRBJ2-7
CDR3aa: ASSLTGDLYEQY

v_gene: TRBV5-6
j_gene: TRBJ2-3
CDR3aa: ASSSDYPHYTDTQY

v_gene: TRBV28
j_gene: TRBJ1-2
CDR3aa: ASSLRYRGADYGYT